The rows below give T cell receptor beta chains drawn from one sample of a study of CD8 T cells in ankylosing spondylitis. TCRdb processed the 5' RACE reads anew with MiXCR; each CDR3 protein has one entry. The sample holds 700,000 to 850,000 distinct CDR3 sequences, approximately 10% seen once. The sample was blood, either unsorted or a sorted T cell fraction (not recorded which). These receptors were collected from a male donor with ankylosing spondylitis. Each CDR3 is given with its conserved first and last residue. Each record gives: J gene, V gene, clone size, D gene, CDR3 DNA, CDR3 protein. The D gene is left open where the match is weak. Where a row states a size, it is once, few, many or the class of an expanded clone; other rows omit it.

TRBJ2-1 | TRBV6-2/TRBV6-3 | many | . | TGTGCCAGCAGGGGATCCTACAATGAGCAGTTCTTC | CASRGSYNEQFF
TRBJ2-2 | TRBV20-1 | . | . | TGCAGTGCTAGAGATTTCGGGGTGAACACCGGGGAGCTGTTTTTT | CSARDFGVNTGELFF
TRBJ2-3 | TRBV28 | . | . | TGTGCCTGGGACTCCGGCACAGATACGCAGTATTTT | CAWDSGTDTQYF
TRBJ1-2 | TRBV5-1 | . | . | TGCGCCAGCAGCGACGCATCCCGTCTCTATGGCTACACCTTC | CASSDASRLYGYTF
TRBJ2-2 | TRBV7-8 | . | . | TGTGCCAGCAGCTTACCAGCGAACACCGGGGAGCTGTTTTTT | CASSLPANTGELFF
TRBJ2-5 | TRBV20-1 | few | . | TGCAGTGCTGTTCGGGTTCTACAAGAGACCCAGTACTTC | CSAVRVLQETQYF
TRBJ1-4 | TRBV6-1 | few | . | TGTGCCAGCAGCCCTGGGACGCGAGATAATGAAAAACTGTTTTTT | CASSPGTRDNEKLFF
TRBJ2-1 | TRBV20-1 | . | . | TGCAAAATAGCGGTTGGGGTGGATGAGCAGTTCTTC | CKIAVGVDEQFF
TRBJ1-5 | TRBV4-3 | many | . | TGCGCCAGCAGCAACGACAGATACAATCAGCCCCAGCATTTT | CASSNDRYNQPQHF
TRBJ2-7 | TRBV4-2 | . | . | TGTGCCAGCAGCCACGCTTCGATTCGGGAGGAGCAGTACTTC | CASSHASIREEQYF
TRBJ1-2 | TRBV12-3/TRBV12-4 | many | TRBD1 | TGTGCCAGCACTCGACAGGGGTTCAGCTATGGCTACACCTTC | CASTRQGFSYGYTF